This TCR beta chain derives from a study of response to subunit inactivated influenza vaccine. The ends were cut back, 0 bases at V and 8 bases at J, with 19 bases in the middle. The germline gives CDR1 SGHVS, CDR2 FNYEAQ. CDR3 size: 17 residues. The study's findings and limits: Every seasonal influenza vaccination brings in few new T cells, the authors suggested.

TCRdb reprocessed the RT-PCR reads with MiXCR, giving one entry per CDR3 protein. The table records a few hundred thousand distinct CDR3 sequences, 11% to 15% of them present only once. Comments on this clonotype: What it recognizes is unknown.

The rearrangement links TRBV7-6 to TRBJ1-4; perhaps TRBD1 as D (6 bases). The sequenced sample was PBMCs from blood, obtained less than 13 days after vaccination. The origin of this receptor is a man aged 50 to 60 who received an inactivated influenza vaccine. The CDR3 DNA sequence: TGTGCCAGCAGCTTAGCGGGACACCTGAATGTAGGGGAAAAACTGTTTTTT. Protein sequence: CASSLAGHLNVGEKLFF.